The 23 T cell receptor beta chains below come from one sample, sequenced in a study of pediatric ulcerative colitis. Sequenced by immunoSEQ multiplex PCR; TCRdb stores in-frame clones only, minus some. The table has about 60,000 clones, around 87% seen once. Sequencing was done on a sample of blood. The receptors here all came from a boy younger than 18 who was a control in a study of pediatric ulcerative colitis.

The chain is built from TRBV27 and TRBJ2-1, with 7 bases matching TRBD2. CDR3 length: 15 amino acids. Germline CDR1 MNHEY, CDR2 SMNVEV (reference sequence). The V gene end was trimmed by 7 bases and the J gene end by 2 bases; junction bases not matched to a gene: 8. CDR3 nucleotide sequence: TGTGCCAGCACCCAGGGACTAACAACCTACAATGAGCAGTTCTTC. It specifies CASTQGLTTYNEQFF.

This chain uses TRBV7-3 with TRBJ2-2; a weak D match, TRBD2 (6 bases). This CDR3 region has 16 residues. Germline CDR1 is SGHTA and CDR2 is FQGTGA. V was cut by 5 bases and J by 5 bases, with 18 bases left in between. In DNA form, the CDR3 reads TGTGCCAGCAGCCCGCCTGGGGGGAGTGTAACCGGGGAGCTGTTTTTT. Translating it yields CASSPPGGSVTGELFF.

This rearrangement joins TRBV7-9 to TRBJ1-2; maybe TRBD1 (5 bases). Germline-derived CDR1 and CDR2 are SEHNR and FQNEAQ (reference sequence). V was clipped by 6 bases and J by 3 bases, with 17 bases between them. The CDR3 totals 15 residues. The CDR3 nucleotides read TGTGCCAGCAGTTCAGCCCAGACAGTGGACTATGGCTACACCTTC. Its protein product is CASSSAQTVDYGYTF.

The V and J genes are TRBV6-1 and TRBJ2-2; the D gene is possibly TRBD2 (5 bases). Germline-derived CDR1 and CDR2 are MNHNS and SASEGT. V shed 9 bases and J shed 1 base, with 15 bases lying between them. CDR3 length equals 15 residues. Here the CDR3 reads CASRSGILNTGELFF. DNA of the CDR3: TGTGCCAGTCGATCGGGGATCCTGAACACCGGGGAGCTGTTTTTT.

The chain couples TRBV5-1 to TRBJ2-3, with a possible D match to TRBD2 (5 bases). The V end was cut by 5 bases, the J end by 6 bases, with 16 bases between. This CDR3 contains 14 residues. The germline gives CDR1 SGHRS, CDR2 YFSETQ. The CDR3 region is CASSAQGLEDTQYF. CDR3 nucleotides: TGCGCCAGCAGTGCGCAAGGACTTGAGGATACGCAGTATTTT.

The genes are TRBV28 and TRBJ1-1; D gene unclear. Looked up from germline, CDR1 is MDHEN and CDR2 is SYDVKM. Trimming took off 3 bases at V and 0 bases at J, with 17 bases between the two ends. CDR3 length: 17 residues. The CDR3 DNA is TGTGCCAGCAGTTTGTCAGGCCGTGAGATATTGAACACTGAAGCTTTCTTT. This gives the protein CASSLSGREILNTEAFF. Filled out from reference TRBV28 and TRBJ1-1, the complete variable domain reads DVKVTQSSRYLVKRTGEKVFLECVQDMDHENMFWYRQDPGLGLRLIYFSYDVKMKEKGDIPEGYSVSREKKERFSLILESASTNQTSMYLCASSLSGREILNTEAFFGQGTRLTVV.

The CDR3 DNA is TGTGCCAGCAGCGTCCCCCCTGGGGCCGGGGAGCTGTTTTTT. This encodes CASSVPPGAGELFF. The chain has TRBV7-9 and TRBJ2-2; D gene ambiguous. Germline V lookup: CDR1 SEHNR, CDR2 FQNEAQ (reference sequence). The CDR3 is made up of 14 amino acids. Trimming stripped 5 bases from V and 6 bases from J, with 13 bases between.

The chain is built from TRBV5-1 and TRBJ1-1; D gene ambiguous. This CDR3 has 14 amino acids. Trimming removed 6 bases from V and 8 bases from J, with 20 bases in between. Germline CDR1 and CDR2: SGHRS and YFSETQ. The DNA for the CDR3 is TGCGCCAGCACCAACATACTGAAACAGAAGGAAGCTTTCTTT. This translates into CASTNILKQKEAFF.

The rearrangement links TRBV28 to TRBJ1-3; maybe TRBD1 (5 bases). The V end was cut by 3 bases, the J end by 1 base, with 13 bases between. The CDR3 has 16 amino acids. Per the germline V gene, CDR1 is MDHEN and CDR2 is SYDVKM. CDR3 sequence (DNA): TGTGCCAGCAGTTTTTCGGCCGCAGGGTCTGGAAACACCATATATTTT. It codes for CASSFSAAGSGNTIYF.

V gene TRBV2 combines with J gene TRBJ1-4, with D maybe TRBD1 (5 bases). Germline V CDR1 and CDR2: SNHLY, FYNNEI. The CDR3 extends over 15 amino acids. V was cut by 6 bases and J by 2 bases, with 13 bases left in between. CDR3 protein: CASRALGTTNEKLFF. CDR3 DNA: TGTGCCAGCAGGGCTCTCGGGACGACTAATGAAAAACTGTTTTTT.

The chain employs TRBV11-3 and TRBJ2-1; 9 bases agree with TRBD2. Trimming took 1 base from V and 7 from J; bases not matched to a gene: 8. The CDR3 has 16 residues. Germline loops: CDR1 SGHNT, CDR2 YENEEA. The CDR3 bases are TGTGCCAGCAGCTTAGTTGAGGCGGGAGGGCTAAATGAGCAGTTCTTC. Translated: CASSLVEAGGLNEQFF. The whole variable domain, filled in from reference TRBV11-3 and TRBJ2-1, reads EAGVVQSPRYKIIEKKQPVAFWCNPISGHNTLYWYLQNLGQGPELLIRYENEEAVDDSQLPKDRFSAERLKGVDSTLKIQPAELGDSAVYLCASSLVEAGGLNEQFFGPGTRLTVL.

V gene TRBV6-7 combines with J gene TRBJ1-1; tentative D call: TRBD1 (6 bases). TRBV6-7 is an ORF for which the function is uncertain. V lost 2 bases, J lost 5 bases, and 18 bases lay in between. The CDR3 loop spans 16 amino acids. In nucleotides, the CDR3 is TGTGCCAGCAGTTACCGCCGGGGGGGCGCATGGACTGAAGCTTTCTTT. It translates to CASSYRRGGAWTEAFF.

This chain links TRBV4-1 with TRBJ2-7; TRBD2 aligns across 8 bases. CDR1 and CDR2 (germline): MGHRA, YSYEKL. This CDR3 is built from 15 residues. With 3 bases clipped from V and 0 bases from J, the junction kept 4 bases outside the gene matches. CDR3 in amino acids: CASSHWAGGSYEQYF. DNA of the CDR3: TGCGCCAGCAGCCACTGGGCGGGAGGCTCCTACGAGCAGTACTTC.

This clone came up once. This chain connects TRBV5-1 to TRBJ2-7, with D unclear. V was pared by 0 bases and J by 2 bases, with 12 bases between. The CDR3 runs to 15 residues. In germline, CDR1 is SGHRS, CDR2 YFSETQ. This CDR3 is CASSLAPGPTYEQYF. CDR3 DNA sequence: TGCGCCAGCAGCTTGGCCCCCGGGCCGACCTACGAGCAGTACTTC.

The genes are TRBV5-5 and TRBJ1-2, with a tentative D call TRBD1 (5 bases). The CDR3 extends over 15 amino acids. Germline V CDR1 and CDR2: SGHKS, YYEKEE (reference sequence). Trimming took 2 bases from V and 6 from J, leaving 17 bases between them. In DNA form, the CDR3 reads TGTGCCAGCAGCTTACCGGGACTTAACCCCCATGGCTACACCTTC. It specifies CASSLPGLNPHGYTF. The full variable domain, in which reference TRBV5-5 and TRBJ1-2 provide the parts outside the CDR3, is DAGVTQSPTHLIKTRGQQVTLRCSPISGHKSVSWYQQVLGQGPQFIFQYYEKEERGRGNFPDRFSARQFPNYSSELNVNALLLGDSALYLCASSLPGLNPHGYTFGSGTRLTVV.

The chain couples TRBV10-1 to TRBJ2-7, with D perhaps given as TRBD1 or TRBD2 (5 bases each). The germline gives CDR1 WNHNN, CDR2 SYGVQD (reference sequence). Between the trimmed V and J ends, which lost 4 bases and 5 bases, there was a span of 15 bases. The CDR3 consists of 14 residues. Written as DNA, the CDR3 is TGCGCCAGCAGTGTCGGCCAGGGAGTACACGAGCAGTACTTC. Translated, it gives CASSVGQGVHEQYF.

This clone was recorded once. The V and J genes are TRBV4-1 and TRBJ2-5; D remains ambiguous. The V end was cut by 4 bases, the J end by 5 bases, with 17 bases between. Germline V gene data show CDR1 as MGHRA and CDR2 as YSYEKL. This CDR3 comprises 15 residues. The CDR3 spells CASSPAPTAWETQYF. The CDR3 region has the DNA TGCGCCAGCAGCCCCGCCCCCACCGCTTGGGAGACCCAGTACTTC.

This chain links TRBV6-1 with TRBJ2-7; 7 bases fit TRBD2. V was clipped by 7 bases and J by 4 bases; unmatched bases: 13. The CDR3 extends over 15 amino acids. Germline lookup yields CDR1 MNHNS and CDR2 SASEGT. The CDR3, as DNA: TGTGCCAGCACTGGGGGAGGGGACCGAGTATACGAGCAGTACTTC. Translated: CASTGGGDRVYEQYF.

The rearrangement uses TRBV12-5 and TRBJ1-1; D is uncertain. Germline CDR1 LGHNT, CDR2 FRNRAP. V was shortened by 4 bases and J by 3 bases, with 9 bases between the two germline ends. The CDR3 runs 13 residues. The CDR3 DNA reads TGTGCTAGTGGTTCGGACTGGGACACTGAAGCTTTCTTT. It is translated as CASGSDWDTEAFF.

This sequence joins TRBV9 and TRBJ1-1, with 9 bases that match TRBD1. CDR3 length: 14 residues. Germline CDR1 reads SGDLS; CDR2 reads YYNGEE. With 6 bases clipped from V and 1 base from J, the junction kept 4 bases outside the gene matches. CDR3 sequence (DNA): TGTGCCAGCAAGTCGGGACAGGGGAACACTGAAGCTTTCTTT. Translated, it gives CASKSGQGNTEAFF.

The V and J genes are TRBV2 and TRBJ1-4; 9 bases fit TRBD1. Germline CDR1 SNHLY, CDR2 FYNNEI. V lost 6 bases, J lost 10 bases, and 9 bases stayed unmatched. The CDR3 has 14 residues. Written as DNA, the CDR3 is TGTGCCAGCAGGGCACCGGGACAGGGAGGAAAACTGTTTTTT. Translation: CASRAPGQGGKLFF.

The chain links TRBV9 to TRBJ2-1; 8 bases agree with TRBD2. This CDR3 is 15 amino acids long. V dropped 3 bases and J dropped 5; count of bases not matched to a gene: 7. CDR1 and CDR2 from the germline V gene are SGDLS and YYNGEE. CDR3: CASSAGLASHNEQFF. CDR3 in DNA: TGTGCCAGCAGCGCCGGACTAGCTTCCCACAATGAGCAGTTCTTC.

The chain joins TRBV19 to TRBJ1-2; a weak D match, TRBD1 (6 bases). The CDR3 runs 16 residues. Trimming took 3 bases from V and 0 from J, leaving 14 bases between them. Germline-derived CDR1 and CDR2 are LNHDA and SQIVND (reference sequence). CDR3 region: CASSIHRQVSNYGYTF. The CDR3 region has the DNA TGTGCCAGTAGTATCCACCGACAGGTCTCTAACTATGGCTACACCTTC.